One sample yielded the 11 T cell receptor beta chains listed below, sequenced in a study of cytomegalovirus exposure and HLA in healthy donors (dated by TCRdb to about 2017). To prepare the library, the immunoSEQ multiplex PCR assay was applied. For the multiplex PCR, a mixture combining 60 forward primers for TCR Vbeta segments and 13 reverse primers for TCR Jbeta segments was used. Held by TCRdb, this immuneACCESS table contains in-frame sequences only and omits some clones. Under half of the omission traces to an unresolved V gene where checked; the cause of the rest is unknown. This sample has about 150,000 clones in its table, and approximately 79% of those were observed once. The ten largest clones represent roughly 6.8% of the sample. The sample taken for sequencing was PBMCs. The receptors were gathered from a man aged 45-65 years in good health and CMV-seropositive.

The sample holds a few counts of this clone. The CDR3 coding sequence is TGTGCCAGCAGCTTTTTGGCTAGCGGGAACACAGATACGCAGTATTTT. This gives the protein CASSFLASGNTDTQYF. J is TRBJ2-3 and V is TRBV5-6, with TRBD2 matching 9 bases. CDR1 is SGHDT and CDR2 is YYEEEE in the germline V gene. The J segment lost 2 bases and the V segment lost 2 bases, leaving 6 bases of the junction unmatched. The CDR3 is 16 residues long.

The rearrangement links TRBV5-1 to TRBJ2-7; TRBD1 agrees at 11 bases. J gave up 4 bases and V 0 bases, and 9 bases lay outside the gene matches. The CDR3 covers 17 residues. Germline CDR1 reads SGHRS; CDR2 reads YFSETQ. The CDR3 reads CASSLAVGQGARYEQYF. The CDR3 region has the DNA TGCGCCAGCAGCTTGGCTGTAGGACAGGGGGCTAGGTACGAGCAGTACTTC.

The chain links TRBV5-3 to TRBJ2-7; 9 nucleotides align to TRBD2. TRBV5-3 is treated as an ORF (open reading frame) with a function not yet certain. V lost 2 bases, J lost 6 bases, and 9 bases stayed unmatched. The CDR3 is 15 amino acids. CDR3: CARSFYSREGFEQYF. The CDR3 DNA sequence: TGTGCCAGAAGCTTTTACTCGCGGGAGGGATTCGAGCAGTACTTC.

The J gene is TRBJ2-1, the V gene TRBV7-2, with TRBD2 identical over 14 bases. The CDR3 spans 17 residues. V shed 4 bases, J shed 9 bases, and the junction held 11 bases outside the gene matches. CDR1 is SGHTA, CDR2 FQGNSA, per germline. The CDR3 nucleotides read TGTGCCAGCAGCTCTCTTCCGACTAGCGGGAGGGGAGGTGAGCAGTTCTTC. Its protein product is CASSSLPTSGRGGEQFF.

CDR3 loop: CASDPGGVVIVNEQFF. The CDR3 DNA reads as TGTGCCAGTGATCCGGGGGGGGTAGTCATAGTCAATGAGCAGTTCTTC. The rearrangement joins TRBV19 to TRBJ2-1; 8 bases are shared with TRBD2. Looked up from germline, CDR1 is LNHDA and CDR2 is SQIVND (reference sequence). This CDR3 is 16 amino acids long. The V and J ends lost 8 bases and 6 bases, in that order; junction bases with no gene match: 15.

CDR3 amino acids: CASTPGAYPNEQFF. The CDR3 DNA reads TGCGCCAGCACACCCGGAGCCTACCCCAATGAGCAGTTCTTC. The chain joins TRBV5-1 to TRBJ2-1; D remains unclear. Deletions cut 6 bases from V and 6 bases from J, with 16 bases between. This CDR3 has 14 amino acids. Germline lookup yields CDR1 SGHRS and CDR2 YFSETQ.

The chain recombines TRBV21-1 with TRBJ1-5; TRBD1 is the table's D call and was not checked against the DNA. TRBV21-1 is reported as a pseudogene. The CDR3 has 19 amino acids. In nucleotides, the CDR3 is TGTGCCAGCAGCAAAGCCTGTAGGGAGAGACAGGGGACGAGTCAGCCCCAGCATTTT. This sequence encodes CASSKACRERQGTSQPQHF.

V gene TRBV6-6 combines with J gene TRBJ2-5; TRBD2 aligns across 9 bases. The CDR3 spans 14 residues. Germline CDR1 reads MNHNY; CDR2 reads SVGAGI (reference sequence). The ends lost 6 bases at V and 4 bases at J; junction bases unmatched: 6. In nucleotides, the CDR3 is TGTGCCAGCAGATTAGCGGGAGCCGGAGAGACCCAGTACTTC. Protein: CASRLAGAGETQYF.

This sequence joins TRBV6-4 and TRBJ2-7; TRBD2 matches at 7 bases. The J segment lost 3 bases and the V segment lost 3 bases, leaving 8 bases of the junction unmatched. CDR1 is MRHNA and CDR2 is SNTAGT in the germline V gene. The CDR3 is 15 residues long. The CDR3 protein is CASSEGGLEVYEQYF. CDR3 sequence (DNA): TGTGCCAGCAGTGAAGGTGGACTAGAAGTCTACGAGCAGTACTTC.

The chain couples TRBV5-6 to TRBJ2-5, with D possibly TRBD1 on 6 matching bases. Per germline, CDR1 SGHDT and CDR2 YYEEEE. Trimming pared 4 bases from V and 4 bases from J, leaving 14 bases between. This CDR3 comprises 14 residues. CDR3 amino acids: CASSITGSVETQYF. DNA of the CDR3: TGTGCCAGCAGCATAACAGGGAGTGTAGAGACCCAGTACTTC.

The chain links TRBV4-1 to TRBJ1-4; tentatively, D is TRBD1 (5 bases). The CDR3 is 14 residues long. The V and J ends lost 3 bases and 7 bases respectively, with 12 bases between them. CDR1 and CDR2 (germline): MGHRA, YSYEKL. The CDR3, as DNA: TGCGCCAGCAGCCAGTGGGGAACAGGTGAAAAACTGTTTTTT. Protein sequence: CASSQWGTGEKLFF.